The present T cell receptor beta chain was sequenced within a study of shared clonotypes between healthy human individuals. The donors were all Caucasian adults (living in Nashville, Tennessee). This clone was counted only a few times. Profiling relied on immunoSEQ multiplex PCR, and the TCRdb table lists in-frame clones only, not all of them. This sample has about 1.1 million clones, with approximately 78% found just once. This clonotype was obtained from a man aged 18 to 30 in good health. Some clones in this sample may be carry-over from other donors' samples. Sequenced: memory CD4+ T cells from PBMCs. The subset denotes: CD45RA-negative fraction.

In DNA form, the CDR3 reads TGTGCCAGCAGTAGCAAGCTGAACACTGAAGCTTTCTTT. It translates to CASSSKLNTEAFF. The chain employs TRBV7-3 and TRBJ1-1, with D unclear. The length of the CDR3 is 13 residues. V was cut by 6 bases and J by 0 bases, with 8 bases left in between. CDR1 is SGHTA and CDR2 is FQGTGA in the germline V gene.